This is a list of T cell receptor beta chains from one sample in a study of blood T cell repertoires in COVID-19. Method: immunoSEQ multiplex PCR; TCRdb's copy keeps in-frame clones and lacks some. This sample has 87,000 or so clones; around 83% occur once, and the top ten carry 22%. The sample comprised peripheral blood. The receptors here all came from a woman at least 80 years old in a cohort sampled during active or convalescent COVID-19. CDR3s include the opening cysteine and the closing phenylalanine or tryptophan. The D gene is left open where the match is weak. Some rows mark clone size as missing; the rest say once, few, many or name a class of expanded clone.

cdr3_nt cdr3_aa clone_size j_call v_call d_call
TGTGCCAGGCGGGACGGAGACACTGAAGCTTTCTTT CARRDGDTEAFF - TRBJ1-1 TRBV28 -
TGTGCCAGCAGCTTACGAGGCAGAGAGGGACAGGGCTTGGAAGGCTACACCTTC CASSLRGREGQGLEGYTF - TRBJ1-2 TRBV11-2 TRBD1
TGTGCCAGCAGTCGGGATAGCGGGCGCTACAATGAGCAGTTCTTC CASSRDSGRYNEQFF once TRBJ2-1 TRBV6-5 TRBD2
TGTGCTAGTGGCGGGGAGGGGGGCCGAAGCAATCAGCCCCAGCATTTT CASGGEGGRSNQPQHF - TRBJ1-5 TRBV12-5 -
TGTGCGGGGGGGACAGGGACAACTAATGAAAAACTGTTTTTT CAGGTGTTNEKLFF - TRBJ1-4 TRBV28 TRBD1
TGTGCCAGCAACCCTACTGGAGCGGAAAACATTCAGTACTTC CASNPTGAENIQYF few TRBJ2-4 TRBV5-8 -
TGTGCCAGCTCACCACCCCTAGCGGGAGGAGGAGGGGAGCTGTTTTTT CASSPPLAGGGGELFF once TRBJ2-2 TRBV18 TRBD2
TGTGCCAGCAGCGCGGGCGGGACGGCATATGGCTACACCTTC CASSAGGTAYGYTF - TRBJ1-2 TRBV5-8 -
TGTGCCAGCACCCCCCCGACTAGCGGGAGAAACAATGAGCAGTTCTTC CASTPPTSGRNNEQFF - TRBJ2-1 TRBV3-1/TRBV3-2 TRBD2
TGTGCCAGCAGTCCCGGGTTGGGGGTCCTAGCGGGAATCTACGAGCAGTACTTC CASSPGLGVLAGIYEQYF - TRBJ2-7 TRBV7-8 TRBD2
TGTGCCAGTAGTATTGGGCCTTACTCTGGAAACACCATATATTTT CASSIGPYSGNTIYF - TRBJ1-3 TRBV19 -
TGTGCCAGCAGCCAAGTTAACAGGGGGTCTGAAGCTTTCTTT CASSQVNRGSEAFF - TRBJ1-1 TRBV14 TRBD1
TGTGCCAGTAGTGCAGACTGGGACAGCATCTATGGCTACACCTTC CASSADWDSIYGYTF once TRBJ1-2 TRBV19 TRBD1
TGTGCCAGCAGCCTATCCGGGGCCCAGGGGAAAGCTTTCTTT CASSLSGAQGKAFF once TRBJ1-1 TRBV14 -
TGTGCCAGCAGCCAAAGCAGTTGGGCAGGGACCTACAATGAGCAGTTCTTC CASSQSSWAGTYNEQFF few TRBJ2-1 TRBV3-1/TRBV3-2 -
TGTGCCAGCAGTGAGGACAGGAGCCTAGCGGGGGTCTACGAGCAGTACTTC CASSEDRSLAGVYEQYF once TRBJ2-7 TRBV6-1 TRBD2
TGTGCCAGCAGTTTTTCGCCGACAGGGGGCATATACGAGCAGTACTTC CASSFSPTGGIYEQYF few TRBJ2-7 TRBV2 TRBD1
TGTGCCAGCAGTTCGGCCCCCGGGACTAGCGGGAGCTCGGGCACCGGGGAGCTGTTTTTT CASSSAPGTSGSSGTGELFF once TRBJ2-2 TRBV9 TRBD2
TGTGCCAGCAGGCCCGGGTGGAACACCGGGGAGCTGTTTTTT CASRPGWNTGELFF once TRBJ2-2 TRBV3-1/TRBV3-2 -
TGTGCCAGCAGTCCTACGGGACAGGTTAAGATTGGCTACACCTTC CASSPTGQVKIGYTF - TRBJ1-2 TRBV27 TRBD1
TGTGCCAGTAGTATCGACAGGATGCCTCACTATGGCTACACCTTC CASSIDRMPHYGYTF - TRBJ1-2 TRBV19 -
TGTGCCAGTAGTATAAGGAGAACAGGAGGAAACACCATATATTTT CASSIRRTGGNTIYF - TRBJ1-3 TRBV19 -
TGCGCCAGCAGCAAGGACACCGGCACAGATACGCAGTATTTT CASSKDTGTDTQYF - TRBJ2-3 TRBV5-1 -
TGTGCCAGCAGCCAACCACTAGCGGGAGCAGAGACCCAGTACTTC CASSQPLAGAETQYF - TRBJ2-5 TRBV3-1/TRBV3-2 TRBD2
TGTGCCAGCAGTTACTCGACAGGTGAAGCTTTCTTT CASSYSTGEAFF - TRBJ1-1 TRBV6-6 -
TGCGCCAGCAGTGAGTCAGCAGGGGGTGGAAACACCATATATTTT CASSESAGGGNTIYF - TRBJ1-3 TRBV10-2 TRBD1
TGTGCCAGCAGCTCCCCTAGCGGGAGGAAGGGAGATACGCAGTATTTT CASSSPSGRKGDTQYF - TRBJ2-3 TRBV7-3 TRBD2
TGTGCCGCCAACGAGGGGGTTAACTATGGCTACACCTTC CAANEGVNYGYTF - TRBJ1-2 TRBV2 -
TGTGCCAGCAGCGGCCACAGGGGGCTATTCTCTGGGGCCAACGTCCTGACTTTC CASSGHRGLFSGANVLTF - TRBJ2-6 TRBV9 TRBD1
TGTGCCAGCAGCTTAGTACAGTATAATTCACCCCTCCACTTT CASSLVQYNSPLHF - TRBJ1-6 TRBV7-2 -
TGTGCCAGCTCACCAAACAGGGCCTTCTATGGCTACACCTTC CASSPNRAFYGYTF - TRBJ1-2 TRBV18 -
TGTGCCAGCAATCAGGTCTCCAGGGAGACCCAGTACTTC CASNQVSRETQYF - TRBJ2-5 TRBV6-5 -
TGCAGTGCTAGTGGGGGGACAGGGGGCTCACCCCTCCACTTT CSASGGTGGSPLHF - TRBJ1-6 TRBV20-1 TRBD1
TGCAGTGCTAGTGAAGGCACAGCCATCGGATTTAACTATGGCTACACCTTC CSASEGTAIGFNYGYTF once TRBJ1-2 TRBV20-1 -
TGTGCCAGCTCACCACCGACTAGCGGGGCTACCTACGAGCAGTACTTC CASSPPTSGATYEQYF - TRBJ2-7 TRBV18 TRBD2
TGTGCCCCTCGTGGGCCAGGGAGCACAGATACGCAGTATTTT CAPRGPGSTDTQYF once TRBJ2-3 TRBV7-6 -
TGTGCCAGAAGCCTCCGGCGACTAGCGGGAGGCACAGATACGCAGTATTTT CARSLRRLAGGTDTQYF - TRBJ2-3 TRBV7-5 -
TGTGCCATCAGTGATAGGGACACGTACGCGAACACCGGGGAGCTGTTTTTT CAISDRDTYANTGELFF - TRBJ2-2 TRBV10-3 -
TGTGCCTGGAGTACTTCCAGGGGGTTTGAAGCTTTCTTT CAWSTSRGFEAFF - TRBJ1-1 TRBV30 TRBD1
TGTGCCAGCAGAACAGCGGGATACAATGAGCAGTTCTTC CASRTAGYNEQFF - TRBJ2-1 TRBV11-3 TRBD2
TGTGCCAGCACCATAGGGACTAGCGGGGGGTACAATGAGCAGTTCTTC CASTIGTSGGYNEQFF - TRBJ2-1 TRBV7-9 TRBD2
TGTGCCAGCAGACCCGCGGGGGGGGCTGGTACTGAAGCTTTCTTT CASRPAGGAGTEAFF - TRBJ1-1 TRBV6-5 -
TGCGCCAGCAGCTTGGAGTCAGGGGGTCGCGCTGAAGCTTTCTTT CASSLESGGRAEAFF - TRBJ1-1 TRBV5-1 TRBD1
TGTGCCAGCAGTGCCCGCGGGACCGGCTATGGCTACACCTTC CASSARGTGYGYTF - TRBJ1-2 TRBV6-6 -
TGTGCCACCAAACTTCACTCTGGAAACACCATATATTTT CATKLHSGNTIYF once TRBJ1-3 TRBV6-5 -
TGCGCCAGCAGCCAAGTAGGACAGAACACTGAAGCTTTCTTT CASSQVGQNTEAFF - TRBJ1-1 TRBV4-1 -
TGCGCCAGCAGCCCCGGACAGAACTATGGCTACACCTTC CASSPGQNYGYTF - TRBJ1-2 TRBV5-1 -
TGTGCCAGCAGTTCAAGCGGGTCCTACGAGCAGTACTTC CASSSSGSYEQYF - TRBJ2-7 TRBV28 -